This T cell receptor beta chain was recorded in a study of OX40 agonist ivuxolimab in advanced cancers. Overall study context: Patients were treated with ivuxolimab, an agonistic anti-OX40 (CD134) antibody. A mean age of approximately 60 years, range about 20 to 90, was recorded, and roughly 80% were male. Dose-escalation cases comprised hepatocellular carcinoma, melanoma, renal cell or head and neck cancer.

Sequencing was performed with immunoSEQ multiplex PCR; in TCRdb, only in-frame clones are kept and a portion is missing. Here the sample spans 67,000 or so clones, 86% being singletons. Patients with a history of autoimmune disease or on systemic immunosuppression were excluded. This CDR3 region has 16 residues. Looked up from germline, CDR1 is MDHEN and CDR2 is SYDVKM. V trimming: 5 bases; J trimming: 3 bases; junction bases outside the gene matches: 10. The V and J genes are TRBV28 and TRBJ1-2; 9 bases align to TRBD1. The TCR originated in an adult with an advanced solid tumor such as melanoma, head and neck, liver or kidney cancer. The sample in question was CD4+ or CD8+ T cells sorted from blood, obtained in a trial of the OX40 agonist ivuxolimab. This chain's CDR3 is CASSRDRERAYYGYTF. The CDR3 nucleotides are TGTGCCAGCAGTCGGGACAGGGAAAGGGCCTACTATGGCTACACCTTC.